This paragraph covers one T cell receptor (beta chain) sequence. The entry originates in a study of blood T cell repertoires in COVID-19. Across the whole study: Italy, Spain and the United States were the sources of the convalescent and acute COVID-19 samples. Nucleic acid was either cDNA or gDNA, and it came from T cells, B-cell-depleted T cells, or PBMCs.

Per the original data handling: Reference gene primer amplification yielded estimated nucleated cell counts. Profiled with immunoSEQ multiplex PCR; TCRdb holds only in-frame clones, not every one. V and J calls and clone size are copied from that table; D and trimming were computed from the DNA. The data contain roughly 76,000 clones, about nine tenths of them singletons. Deletions cut 2 bases from V and 2 bases from J, with 12 bases between. This CDR3 is 16 amino acids long. Germline loops: CDR1 MGHRA, CDR2 YSYEKL. The receptor comes from a woman older than 75 with active or convalescent COVID-19. Sequencing was carried out using peripheral blood. The chain recombines TRBV4-1 with TRBJ2-2, with D possibly being TRBD2 (6 bases). The CDR3 region is CASSQLTSSNTGELFF. The CDR3 DNA reads as TGCGCCAGCAGCCAACTTACTAGCTCCAACACCGGGGAGCTGTTTTTT.